These T cell receptor beta chains were read from a single sample in a study of T cell responses to AZD1222 COVID-19 vaccine. The protocol was immunoSEQ multiplex PCR, while the TCRdb copy is restricted to in-frame clones and leaves out a portion. Among 90,000 to 120,000 clones listed, approximately 92% were seen once. The input for sequencing was peripheral blood, taken 28 days after the second AZD1222 dose. All receptors come from an adult who received the AZD1222 COVID-19 vaccine. Each CDR3 is given with its conserved first and last residue. A D gene is named only where the DNA matches it firmly. The size entry is marked missing in some rows and otherwise reads once, few, many or a size class.

d_call	v_call	clone_size	j_call	cdr3_aa	cdr3_nt
.	TRBV6-2/TRBV6-3	.	TRBJ1-2	CASSYPSRNLQNYGYTF	TGTGCCAGCAGTTACCCCTCGAGGAATCTGCAAAACTATGGCTACACCTTC
TRBD1	TRBV6-6	.	TRBJ1-5	CASSRQTGPLSNQPQHF	TGTGCCAGCAGTCGTCAGACAGGGCCCCTATCCAATCAGCCCCAGCATTTT
.	TRBV4-3	.	TRBJ2-7	CASSHDRDITYEQYF	TGCGCCAGCAGCCACGACCGGGACATCACCTACGAGCAGTACTTC
.	TRBV3-1/TRBV3-2	.	TRBJ2-3	CASSQLQGTDTQYF	TGTGCCAGCAGCCAATTGCAGGGAACAGATACGCAGTATTTT
.	TRBV30	.	TRBJ1-2	CAWSVGRTNYGYTF	TGTGCCTGGAGTGTAGGCCGGACCAACTATGGCTACACCTTC
.	TRBV7-2	.	TRBJ1-5	CASSPGKRPNQPQHF	TGTGCCAGCAGCCCCGGTAAGAGACCCAATCAGCCCCAGCATTTT
TRBD1	TRBV29-1	.	TRBJ1-2	CSVHRQGIDYTF	TGCAGCGTGCACAGACAGGGTATAGACTACACCTTC
TRBD2	TRBV7-3	.	TRBJ2-3	CASSSLEGGRAGTDTQYF	TGTGCCAGCAGCTCCTTGGAAGGAGGGAGAGCGGGAACAGATACGCAGTATTTT
.	TRBV28	.	TRBJ1-2	CASSYSAGAISFTF	TGTGCCAGCAGTTATTCAGCCGGGGCCATCTCATTCACCTTC
TRBD2	TRBV9	.	TRBJ2-5	CASSVSKGLGAQETQYF	TGTGCCAGCAGCGTATCTAAGGGACTAGGGGCTCAAGAGACCCAGTACTTC
.	TRBV6-5	once	TRBJ1-1	CASSQTGVTEAFF	TGTGCCAGCAGCCAAACGGGTGTCACTGAAGCTTTCTTT
.	TRBV2	.	TRBJ2-3	CASSVQGGDTQYF	TGTGCCAGCAGTGTACAGGGTGGGGATACGCAGTATTTT
.	TRBV27	.	TRBJ2-7	CASSLSLARGYEQYF	TGTGCCAGCAGTTTATCACTAGCACGGGGCTACGAGCAGTACTTC
.	TRBV6-4	.	TRBJ1-4	CASSRETNEKLFF	TGTGCCAGCAGTAGGGAGACTAATGAAAAACTGTTTTTT
TRBD1	TRBV19	.	TRBJ1-5	CASTYRGAFNQPQHF	TGTGCCAGTACATACAGGGGGGCGTTCAATCAGCCCCAGCATTTT
.	TRBV7-2	.	TRBJ1-4	CASSLQGATNEKLFF	TGTGCCAGCAGTCTACAGGGTGCAACTAATGAAAAACTGTTTTTT
TRBD1	TRBV10-3	.	TRBJ1-1	CAISALGTETEAFF	TGTGCCATCAGTGCTCTGGGGACAGAAACTGAAGCTTTCTTT
TRBD2	TRBV5-4	.	TRBJ2-3	CASSLGGRTDTQYF	TGTGCCAGCAGCCTCGGGGGGAGAACAGATACGCAGTATTTT
.	TRBV7-9	.	TRBJ1-6	CASSLVGKLDSPLHF	TGTGCCAGCAGCTTGGTAGGGAAACTGGATTCACCCCTCCACTTT
.	TRBV7-3	once	TRBJ1-1	CASSSGSDGQTFF	TGTGCCAGCAGCTCAGGCAGCGACGGGCAAACTTTCTTT
.	TRBV7-6	.	TRBJ2-3	CASSLGAGGSTDTQYF	TGTGCCAGCAGCTTAGGGGCGGGCGGATCCACAGATACGCAGTATTTT
.	TRBV7-3	.	TRBJ1-6	CASSTTANSPLHF	TGTGCCAGCAGCACGACAGCAAATTCACCCCTCCACTTT
.	TRBV6-8	.	TRBJ1-5	CASSCTNRPDRTCHQPQHF	TGTGCCAGCAGTTGCACCAACCGCCCGGACCGAACTTGTCATCAGCCCCAGCATTTT
TRBD1	TRBV4-3	.	TRBJ1-2	CASSQDFDGTGGSGYTF	TGCGCCAGCAGCCAAGATTTTGATGGGACAGGGGGCTCAGGCTACACCTTC
TRBD1	TRBV28	.	TRBJ1-4	CASSSGQAAANEKLFF	TGTGCCAGCAGTTCGGGACAGGCGGCGGCTAATGAAAAACTGTTTTTT
.	TRBV29-1	.	TRBJ1-2	CSVERTLSGYTF	TGCAGCGTTGAACGGACACTCTCCGGCTACACCTTC
TRBD2	TRBV4-3	.	TRBJ2-1	CASSQEGLAGGHEQFF	TGCGCCAGCAGCCAGGAGGGACTAGCGGGAGGTCATGAGCAGTTCTTC
TRBD2	TRBV5-4	.	TRBJ2-7	CASSALSSGSSYEQYF	TGTGCCAGCAGCGCCTTATCTAGCGGTAGCTCCTACGAGCAGTACTTC
TRBD1	TRBV2	few	TRBJ1-2	CASSVDRAYGYTF	TGTGCCAGCAGTGTGGACAGGGCGTATGGCTACACCTTC
.	TRBV14	once	TRBJ2-1	CASSHPSTGINYNEQFF	TGTGCCAGCAGCCACCCCTCGACGGGGATCAACTACAATGAGCAGTTCTTC
.	TRBV12-3/TRBV12-4	once	TRBJ2-1	CASTVGGNEQFF	TGTGCCAGCACCGTTGGGGGCAATGAGCAGTTCTTC
.	TRBV7-8	.	TRBJ1-2	CASSPKNDGYTF	TGTGCCAGCAGCCCAAAGAACGATGGCTACACCTTC
TRBD1	TRBV4-3	.	TRBJ2-5	CASSPTGGLETQYF	TGCGCCAGCAGCCCCACAGGGGGCTTAGAGACCCAGTACTTC
.	TRBV5-8	.	TRBJ2-3	CASSLPGKGPTDTQYF	TGTGCCAGCAGCCTGCCGGGAAAAGGTCCCACAGATACGCAGTATTTT
TRBD1	TRBV5-4	.	TRBJ2-4	CASSLQGEKNIQYF	TGTGCCAGCAGCTTACAGGGGGAAAAAAACATTCAGTACTTC
.	TRBV5-6	.	TRBJ1-2	CASRTGFGGYTF	TGTGCCAGCAGGACGGGGTTCGGTGGCTACACCTTC
TRBD1	TRBV6-6	.	TRBJ1-5	CASSYGQGNQPQHF	TGTGCCAGCAGTTACGGACAGGGCAATCAGCCCCAGCATTTT
.	TRBV15	once	TRBJ1-2	CATSSAWDIYGYTF	TGTGCCACCAGCAGTGCTTGGGACATCTATGGCTACACCTTC
.	TRBV7-2	.	TRBJ1-2	CASSQTNYGYTF	TGTGCCAGCAGCCAGACTAACTATGGCTACACCTTC
TRBD1	TRBV6-5	.	TRBJ2-7	CASSRTGYEQYF	TGTGCCAGCAGCCGGACAGGCTACGAGCAGTACTTC
.	TRBV19	.	TRBJ1-2	CASSLNTVDGYTF	TGTGCCAGTAGTCTAAACACCGTTGATGGCTACACCTTC
.	TRBV4-3	few	TRBJ1-1	CASSQEGGYMNTEAFF	TGCGCCAGCAGCCAAGAGGGCGGTTACATGAACACTGAAGCTTTCTTT
TRBD2	TRBV30	.	TRBJ2-3	CAWSGGAPDTQYF	TGTGCCTGGAGCGGGGGGGCCCCAGATACGCAGTATTTT
.	TRBV24-1	.	TRBJ2-5	CATSDLESGQETQYF	TGTGCCACCAGTGATTTAGAAAGCGGCCAAGAGACCCAGTACTTC
.	TRBV5-5	.	TRBJ1-3	CASSPGGGADTIYF	TGTGCCAGCAGCCCCGGTGGGGGGGCGGACACCATATATTTT
TRBD2	TRBV5-1	.	TRBJ2-7	CASSYGTTSYEQYF	TGCGCCAGCAGCTACGGGACTACCTCCTACGAGCAGTACTTC
.	TRBV19	.	TRBJ2-1	CASSLSTVMVF	TGTGCCAGTAGTCTATCGACAGTAATGGTCTTC
.	TRBV29-1	.	TRBJ1-2	CSVGDELYGYTF	TGCAGCGTGGGGGACGAACTCTATGGCTACACCTTC
TRBD2	TRBV5-1	.	TRBJ2-7	CASSSGGTSGAYEQYF	TGCGCCAGCAGCTCGGGCGGGACTAGCGGGGCCTACGAGCAGTACTTC
.	TRBV29-1	.	TRBJ2-3	CSVAASFTDTQYF	TGCAGCGTTGCGGCGAGCTTCACAGATACGCAGTATTTT
TRBD1	TRBV2	.	TRBJ1-5	CASTRTGSNQPQHF	TGTGCCAGCACCAGGACAGGGAGCAATCAGCCCCAGCATTTT
TRBD1	TRBV19	.	TRBJ1-1	CASSVTGEEAFF	TGTGCCAGTAGTGTAACAGGGGAGGAAGCTTTCTTT
.	TRBV24-1	.	TRBJ2-2	CATSDLPGELFF	TGTGCCACCAGTGATTTGCCCGGGGAGCTGTTTTTT
.	TRBV18	.	TRBJ1-1	CASSPRGKNTEAFF	TGTGCCAGCTCACCACGGGGCAAAAACACTGAAGCTTTCTTT
TRBD1	TRBV28	.	TRBJ1-6	CASSLSTGGNSPLHF	TGTGCCAGCAGTTTATCGACAGGGGGGAATTCACCCCTCCACTTT